The T cell receptor (beta chain) under discussion was sequenced for a study of blood T cell repertoires in COVID-19. Study overall: COVID-19 samples collected from the United States, Italy and Spain covered acute and convalescent phases. In each case, the material was cDNA or gDNA derived from T cells, B-cell-depleted T cells, or PBMCs.

V lost 1 base and J 0 bases, leaving 10 bases between the germline ends. This CDR3 spans 15 amino acids. The germline V gene encodes CDR1 LGHDT and CDR2 YNNKEL (reference sequence). Per the original data handling: Nucleated cell counts were estimated from reference gene primer amplification. The repertoire was sequenced with immunoSEQ multiplex PCR; TCRdb's copy has only in-frame clones and lacks some. That table furnishes V, J and clone size, whereas the DNA furnished D and trimming. This repertoire shows about 98,000 clones, nearly 90% found once; its top ten account for approximately 4.5%. V is TRBV3-1 (or the pseudogene TRBV3-2) and J is TRBJ2-7, with D unclear. The sequence was collected from a man between 65 and 85 years old with acute or convalescent COVID-19. The sample consisted of peripheral blood. CDR3 protein: CASSQGSGSSYEQYV. CDR3 DNA sequence: TGTGCCAGCAGCCAAGGGTCGGGTAGCTCCTACGAGCAGTACGTC.